This T cell receptor (beta chain) derives from a study of T cells in Graves' hyperthyroidism and ophthalmopathy. Trimming stripped 4 bases from V and 9 bases from J, with 7 bases between. Germline V gives CDR1 SQVTM, CDR2 ANQGSEA. The CDR3 runs 10 residues. Only a few counts were recorded for this clonotype. Authors of the study amplified TCR beta CDR3 regions from RNA transcripts. The primer set for the first-round RT-PCR of the TCR CDR3 was HTBI. TCRdb used MiXCR to reprocess the multiplex PCR reads, holding one entry per CDR3 protein. The table lists fewer than 900,000 distinct CDR3 sequences, roughly 15% of them singletons.

The chain joins TRBV29-1 to TRBJ2-4; D unclear. The sample was blood. This clonotype originated in a young man with Graves' hyperthyroidism. CDR3 sequence (DNA): TGCAGCGTTGTTTTCGGCATTCAGTACTTC. Residues: CSVVFGIQYF.